This TCR beta chain stems from a study of response to subunit inactivated influenza vaccine. In its sample, this clonotype was seen a few times. TCRdb re-analysed the RT-PCR reads in MiXCR, keeping a single row per CDR3 protein. Of hundreds of thousands of distinct CDR3 sequences listed, approximately 7.1% are singletons. CDR3 length: 15 residues. CDR1 is MNHEY and CDR2 is SVGEGT in the germline V gene. V was clipped by 7 bases and J by 4 bases, with 17 bases between them. This sequence was found in a man between 50 and 69 years old who received an inactivated influenza vaccine. The chain is built from TRBV6-2 or TRBV6-3 and TRBJ2-1, with a possible D match to TRBD1 (7 bases). This material consisted of PBMCs from blood, taken approximately 25 months after vaccination. CDR3 nucleotides: TGTGCCAGCACGCGGGGACAGAGATTTTACAATGAGCAGTTCTTC. Its protein is CASTRGQRFYNEQFF.